A single TCR beta chain is shown here with its context. The antigen remains unidentified. The record originates from a study of a mutant IDH1 vaccine in newly diagnosed glioma. Time point indicated: week 47, end of study. Vaccination comprised doses that each held 300 ug of mutant IDH1 20-mer peptide, plus topical imiquimod. The CDR3 covers 15 residues. Germline CDR1 reads SGHVS; CDR2 reads FNYEAQ. Germline trimming cut 5 bases from V and 5 bases from J; bases unmatched to any gene: 7. The data were produced by immunoSEQ multiplex PCR, yet TCRdb's version contains in-frame clones alone and is incomplete. The table has tens of thousands of clones, 81% seen once; the top ten hold around 5.3%.

The source is a man between 35 and 55 years old with glioma. The genes are TRBV7-6 and TRBJ1-2; TRBD1 matches 11 bases. The sample here was PBMCs, taken from a glioma patient whose treatment included an IDH1 peptide vaccine. In DNA, the CDR3 is TGTGCCAGCAGCGGCCGGACAGGGGGCGGGTATGGCTACACCTTC. It is translated as CASSGRTGGGYGYTF.